These 20 T cell receptor beta chains were all obtained from the same sample, sequenced in a study of T-cell reconstitution after alpha-beta-depleted transplantation in children. Preparation of the TCRbeta library used unique molecular identifiers. In TCRdb, the PCR reads were re-called with MiXCR into one record per CDR3 protein. Seen here are some 300,000 distinct CDR3 sequences, nearly 8% observed once, and the top ten hold 9.1%. No antigen is known for these receptors. Study observations and caveats: T-cell numbers and diversity, one year after transplant, stemmed largely from T cells that were newly produced.

Source: peripheral blood, taken 360 days after TCRalphabeta/CD19-depleted stem cell transplant. Every receptor here comes from a female patient between 2 and 15 years old who had a stem cell transplant for Fanconi anemia, so the T cells may come from the graft donor.

This clonotype was seen at least ten times. This sequence joins TRBV5-4 and TRBJ2-1, with 12 nucleotides matching TRBD2. Germline CDR1 SGHNT, CDR2 YYREEE (reference sequence). The trim removed 0 bases at V and 3 bases at J, leaving 10 bases unmatched. The CDR3 covers 19 residues. This CDR3 reads CASSLVALAGGLLYNEQFF. CDR3 nucleotide sequence: TGTGCCAGCAGCTTGGTGGCACTAGCGGGGGGTCTCCTCTACAATGAGCAGTTCTTC.

This clonotype was observed at least ten times. V is TRBV20-1 and J is TRBJ2-1, with D unresolved. The CDR3 is 13 residues long. The V and J ends lost 3 bases and 0 bases respectively, with 6 bases between them. Germline V gives CDR1 DFQATT, CDR2 SNEGSKA (reference sequence). The CDR3: CSARAPSYNEQFF. The CDR3 DNA follows: TGCAGTGCTAGGGCGCCCTCCTACAATGAGCAGTTCTTC.

The chain recombines TRBV5-1 with TRBJ1-4; no definite D call. CDR3 length equals 14 residues. Per germline, CDR1 SGHRS and CDR2 YFSETQ. With 0 bases removed from V and 5 bases from J, the gap between germline ends came to 8 bases. CDR3 nucleotide sequence: TGCGCCAGCAGCTTGGCCCCAAGGAATGAAAAACTGTTTTTT. It translates to CASSLAPRNEKLFF.

This clonotype was detected only a few times. The V call is TRBV14, the J call TRBJ2-1; possibly TRBD2 for D (5 bases). CDR1 SGHDN and CDR2 FVKESK come from the germline V gene. V shed 4 bases and J shed 0 bases, with 13 bases lying between them. The length of the CDR3 is 16 residues. Here the CDR3 reads CASSPLFAGSYNEQFF. In nucleotides, the CDR3 is TGTGCCAGCAGCCCCCTTTTTGCGGGCTCCTACAATGAGCAGTTCTTC.

This clonotype was seen repeatedly, ten times or more. V and J are TRBV7-8 and TRBJ2-2, with no clear D. Germline V gives CDR1 SGHVS, CDR2 FQNEAQ. The V gene lost 6 bases and the J gene lost 1 base, with 0 bases spanning the gap. CDR3 length: 11 amino acids. CDR3: CASRNTGELFF. As DNA, the CDR3 is TGTGCCAGCAGGAACACCGGGGAGCTGTTTTTT.

This clonotype was picked up many times. V gene TRBV16 combines with J gene TRBJ1-4; D call uncertain. The CDR3 runs 18 residues. V lost 0 bases to trimming and J lost 0 bases, with 14 bases between them. Per the germline V gene, CDR1 is KGHSY and CDR2 is FQNENV. The DNA for the CDR3 is TGTGCCAGCAGCCAATCGACAAGGGCGACCCCAACTAATGAAAAACTGTTTTTT. Its protein product is CASSQSTRATPTNEKLFF.

This clonotype was recorded a few times. The genes are TRBV5-1 and TRBJ1-2; no clear D. The germline V gene has CDR1 SGHRS and CDR2 YFSETQ. The CDR3 runs to 14 residues. The V and J ends lost 4 bases and 4 bases respectively, with 14 bases between them. CDR3 in DNA: TGCGCCAGCAGCGGGCCCGGGGATGGCTATGGCTACACCTTC. This sequence encodes CASSGPGDGYGYTF.

Details on this clonotype: At one end, the junction sequence differs from germline, possibly due to a read error. V and J are TRBV6-1 and TRBJ1-6; TRBD1 is a possible D gene (6 bases). The CDR3 runs to 15 residues. CDR1 is MNHNS and CDR2 is SASEGT in the germline V gene. The CDR3 spells CASSEVGGYDSPLHF. The CDR3 coding sequence is TGTGCCAGCAGTGAAGTTGGGGGCTATGATTCACCCCTCCACTTT.

This clonotype was found many times. This chain uses TRBV7-2 with TRBJ1-1, with no clear D. V lost 3 bases, J lost 3 bases, and 11 bases lay in between. The germline CDR1 and CDR2 sequences are SGHTA and FQGNSA. This CDR3 comprises 14 residues. For the CDR3, the DNA is TGTGCCAGCAGCTTCCAGGCCGGGGACACTGAAGCTTTCTTT. This translates into CASSFQAGDTEAFF. Full variable domain (rest looked up from reference TRBV7-2 and TRBJ1-1): GAGVSQSPSNKVTEKGKDVELRCDPISGHTALYWYRQSLGQGLEFLIYFQGNSAPDKSGLPSDRFSAERTGGSVSTLTIQRTQQEDSAVYLCASSFQAGDTEAFFGQGTRLTVV.

This clonotype has at least ten counts. The rearrangement joins TRBV6-6 to TRBJ2-7; maybe TRBD1 (5 bases). Germline lookup yields CDR1 MNHNY and CDR2 SVGAGI (reference sequence). The CDR3 loop spans 12 amino acids. V was cut by 2 bases and J by 6 bases, with 8 bases left in between. The DNA of the CDR3 is TGTGCCAGCAGTTACAGGGGTACCGAGCAGTACTTC. It specifies CASSYRGTEQYF.

This clonotype was picked up many times. The genes are TRBV15 and TRBJ1-6; perhaps TRBD1 as D (5 bases). Germline V gene sequence: CDR1 LNHNV, CDR2 YYDKDF (reference sequence). Trimming pared 0 bases from V and 6 bases from J, leaving 9 bases between. This CDR3 has 15 residues. The chain's CDR3 is CATSRDGTPNSPLHF. The CDR3 region has the DNA TGTGCCACCAGCAGAGACGGGACGCCTAATTCACCCCTCCACTTT.

This clonotype has at least ten counts. The CDR3 here is CASSLGNEKLFF. CDR3 DNA: TGCGCCAGCAGCTTAGGAAATGAAAAACTGTTTTTT. The gene calls are TRBV5-1 and TRBJ1-4, with no clear D. The CDR3 is made up of 12 amino acids. Trimming shortened V by 2 bases and J by 5 bases, and 4 bases separated the two germline ends. CDR1 and CDR2 (germline): SGHRS, YFSETQ.

This clonotype was counted at least ten times. The chain links TRBV7-2 to TRBJ1-5; D not certain. The V gene's germline CDR1 is SGHTA and CDR2 FQGNSA. The CDR3 is 15 amino acids. V was clipped by 1 base and J by 0 bases, with 7 bases between them. The CDR3 reads CASSLGTDSNQPQHF. The CDR3 DNA sequence: TGTGCCAGCAGCTTAGGGACGGATAGCAATCAGCCCCAGCATTTT.

At least ten counts were recorded for this clonotype. This sequence joins TRBV5-1 and TRBJ2-4, with 12 nucleotides matching TRBD2. With V trimmed by 4 bases and J by 8 bases, 10 bases remained unmatched. Germline V lookup: CDR1 SGHRS, CDR2 YFSETQ. There are 16 residues in the CDR3. The CDR3 DNA reads TGCGCCAGCAGCGTTACGGTGACTAGCGGGGGTGACATTCAGTACTTC. Translated, it gives CASSVTVTSGGDIQYF.

At least ten counts were recorded for this clonotype. The chain links TRBV27 to TRBJ2-1; 14 bases are shared with TRBD2. This CDR3 is built from 18 residues. V was pared by 5 bases and J by 1 base, with 7 bases of the junction left unmatched. The V gene's germline CDR1 is MNHEY and CDR2 SMNVEV (reference sequence). CDR3 amino acids: CASSIGLAGGSSYNEQFF. In nucleotides, the CDR3 is TGTGCCAGCAGTATTGGACTAGCGGGGGGCAGTTCCTACAATGAGCAGTTCTTC.

This chain connects TRBV30 to TRBJ2-3; a possible D gene is TRBD1 (6 bases). The V gene lost 0 bases and the J gene lost 2 bases, with 21 bases spanning the gap. Germline CDR1 and CDR2: GTSNPN and SVGIG (reference sequence). This CDR3 contains 18 residues. CDR3 nucleotide sequence: TGTGCCTGGAGTGTACTCTTGGGCTGGCTGGGGGCCACAGATACGCAGTATTTT. Translating gives CAWSVLLGWLGATDTQYF.

This rearrangement joins TRBV20-1 to TRBJ1-6; D remains unclear. The V and J ends lost 0 bases and 1 base respectively, with 4 bases between them. Germline assignment: CDR1 DFQATT and CDR2 SNEGSKA (reference sequence). CDR3 length: 14 residues. CDR3 coding DNA: TGCAGTGCTAGAGAGAGGTCCTATAATTCACCCCTCCACTTT. Residues: CSARERSYNSPLHF.

A few counts support this clonotype. V is TRBV10-3 and J is TRBJ1-4; 9 bases agree with TRBD1. CDR3 size: 15 residues. Germline loops: CDR1 ENHRY, CDR2 SYGVKD. Trimming at V came to 6 bases and at J to 10 bases, leaving 12 bases not matched to a gene. The CDR3 loop reads CAISGNRGRGGKLFF. The CDR3 coding sequence is TGTGCCATCAGCGGAAACAGGGGGCGCGGAGGAAAACTGTTTTTT.

Remarks on this clonotype: A much larger clone sits a single nucleotide away, making a read error possible. The V and J genes are TRBV5-4 and TRBJ1-5; D unresolved. Trimming took 0 bases from V and 0 from J, leaving 4 bases between them. In germline, CDR1 is SGHNT, CDR2 YYREEE (reference sequence). The CDR3 is 14 amino acids. The chain's CDR3 is CASSLVASNQPQHF. CDR3 sequence (DNA): TGTGCCAGCAGCTTGGTCGCTAGCAATCAGCCCCAGCATTTT.

The CDR3 DNA sequence: TGTGCCAGCAGCTTGGCCGGCTTGAACACCGGGGAGCTGTTTTTT. Protein product: CASSLAGLNTGELFF. This chain links TRBV5-8 with TRBJ2-2, with D hard to call. The CDR3 sequence is 15 residues long. Germline V gives CDR1 SGHTS, CDR2 YDEGEE. V was shortened by 0 bases and J by 1 base, with 7 bases between the two germline ends.